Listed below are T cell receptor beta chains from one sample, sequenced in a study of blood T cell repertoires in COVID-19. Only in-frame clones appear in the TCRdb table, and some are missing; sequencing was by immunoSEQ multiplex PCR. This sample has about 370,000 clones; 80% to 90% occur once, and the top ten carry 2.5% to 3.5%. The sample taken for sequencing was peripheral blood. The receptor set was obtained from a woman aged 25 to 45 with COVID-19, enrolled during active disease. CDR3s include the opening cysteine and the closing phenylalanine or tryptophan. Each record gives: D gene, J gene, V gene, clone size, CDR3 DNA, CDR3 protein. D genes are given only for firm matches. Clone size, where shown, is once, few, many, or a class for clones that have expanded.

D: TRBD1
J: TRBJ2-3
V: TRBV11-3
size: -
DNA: TGTGCCAGCAGCGGGGGACAGGGTGACGCAGATACGCAGTATTTT
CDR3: CASSGGQGDADTQYF

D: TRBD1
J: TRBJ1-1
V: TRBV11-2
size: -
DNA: TGTGCCAGCAGCTCCTGGGGACAGGGGCGGAACACTGAAGCTTTCTTT
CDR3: CASSSWGQGRNTEAFF

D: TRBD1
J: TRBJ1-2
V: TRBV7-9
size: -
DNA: TGTGCCAGCAGCTTAGACGGGACAGGGTTCGATGGCTACACCTTC
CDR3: CASSLDGTGFDGYTF

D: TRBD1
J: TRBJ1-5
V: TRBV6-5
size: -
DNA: TGTGCCAGCAGAACGGGACAGGGCGAGCAGCCCCAGCATTTT
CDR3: CASRTGQGEQPQHF

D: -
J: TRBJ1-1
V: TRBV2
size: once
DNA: TGTGCCGACGGACAGTACACTGAAGCTTTCTTT
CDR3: CADGQYTEAFF

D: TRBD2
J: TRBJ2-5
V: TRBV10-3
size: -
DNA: TGTGCCACCCAAATCGCCGGGACTAGCGGGGGAGGGGAGACCCAGTACTTC
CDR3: CATQIAGTSGGGETQYF

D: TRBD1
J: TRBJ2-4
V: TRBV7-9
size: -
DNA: TGTGCCAGCAGCGGACAGGGGGGAAACATTCAGTACTTC
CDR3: CASSGQGGNIQYF

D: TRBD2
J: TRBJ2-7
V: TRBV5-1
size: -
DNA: TGCGCCAGCAGTCCAAGACTAGCGGGGGGGGTCTACGAGCAGTACTTC
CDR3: CASSPRLAGGVYEQYF

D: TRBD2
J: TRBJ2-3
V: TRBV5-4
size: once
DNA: TGTGCCAGCAGCTTGGATCTAGCGGTAAGCACAGATACGCAGTATTTT
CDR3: CASSLDLAVSTDTQYF

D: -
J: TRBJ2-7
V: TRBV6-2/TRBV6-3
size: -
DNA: TGTGCCAGCAGTTTGTCACAGGGATGGCTCTACGAGCAGTACTTC
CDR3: CASSLSQGWLYEQYF

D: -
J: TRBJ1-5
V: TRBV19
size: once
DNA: TGTGCCAGTTCCGCGGGCCCCCACAGCAATCAGCCCCAGCATTTT
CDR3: CASSAGPHSNQPQHF

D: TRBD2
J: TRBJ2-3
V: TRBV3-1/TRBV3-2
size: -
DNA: TGTGCCAGCAGGATGAAAGAGACTAGCGTTTCAGATACGCAGTATTTT
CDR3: CASRMKETSVSDTQYF

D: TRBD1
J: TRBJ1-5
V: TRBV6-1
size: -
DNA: TGTGCCAGCAGTGGCTACAGGGGGCTCAGCAATCAGCCCCAGCATTTT
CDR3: CASSGYRGLSNQPQHF

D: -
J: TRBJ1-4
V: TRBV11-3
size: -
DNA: TGTGCCAGCAGCTTAGTCGGTGAAAAACTGTTTTTT
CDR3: CASSLVGEKLFF

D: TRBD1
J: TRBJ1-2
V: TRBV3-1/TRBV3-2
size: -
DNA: TGTGCCAGCAGTCAAGAGGGGGCAGGGGCTAACTATGGCTACACCTTC
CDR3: CASSQEGAGANYGYTF